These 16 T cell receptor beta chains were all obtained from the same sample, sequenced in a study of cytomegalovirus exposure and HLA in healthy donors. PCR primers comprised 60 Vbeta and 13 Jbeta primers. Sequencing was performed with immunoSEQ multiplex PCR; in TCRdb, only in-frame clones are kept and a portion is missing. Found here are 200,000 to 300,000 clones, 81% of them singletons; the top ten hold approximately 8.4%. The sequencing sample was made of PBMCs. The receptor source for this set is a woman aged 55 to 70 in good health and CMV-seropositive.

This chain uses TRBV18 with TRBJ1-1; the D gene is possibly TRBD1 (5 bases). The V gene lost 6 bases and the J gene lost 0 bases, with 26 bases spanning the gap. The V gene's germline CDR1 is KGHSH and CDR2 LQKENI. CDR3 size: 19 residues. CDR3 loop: CASSLPVGRAKGMNTEAFF. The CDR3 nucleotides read TGTGCCAGCTCCCTCCCGGTCGGCAGGGCAAAGGGGATGAACACTGAAGCTTTCTTT.

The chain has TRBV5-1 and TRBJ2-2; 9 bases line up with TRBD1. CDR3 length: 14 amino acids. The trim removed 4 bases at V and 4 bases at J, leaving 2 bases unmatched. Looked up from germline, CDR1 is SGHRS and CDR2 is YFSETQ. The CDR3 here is CASSQDRGTGELFF. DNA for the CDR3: TGCGCCAGCAGCCAGGACAGGGGCACCGGGGAGCTGTTTTTT.

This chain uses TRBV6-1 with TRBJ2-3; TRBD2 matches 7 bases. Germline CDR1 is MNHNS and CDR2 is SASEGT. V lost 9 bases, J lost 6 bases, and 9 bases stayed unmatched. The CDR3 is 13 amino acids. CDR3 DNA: TGTGCCAGTTCACTTGGGGGGGAGGATACGCAGTATTTT. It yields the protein CASSLGGEDTQYF.

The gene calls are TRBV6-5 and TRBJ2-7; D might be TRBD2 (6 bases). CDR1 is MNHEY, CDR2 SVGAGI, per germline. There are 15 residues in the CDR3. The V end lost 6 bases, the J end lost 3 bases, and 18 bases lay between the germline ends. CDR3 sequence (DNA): TGTGCCAGCAGCCGTGAATCCCGGGGGAACTACGAGCAGTACTTC. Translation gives CASSRESRGNYEQYF.

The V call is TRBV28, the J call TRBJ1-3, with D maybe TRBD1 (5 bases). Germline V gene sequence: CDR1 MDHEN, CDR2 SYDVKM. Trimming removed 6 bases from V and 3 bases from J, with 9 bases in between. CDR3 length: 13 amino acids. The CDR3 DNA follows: TGTGCCAGCAGACTGGGACTTGGAAACACCATATATTTT. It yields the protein CASRLGLGNTIYF. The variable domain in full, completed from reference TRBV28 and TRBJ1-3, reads DVKVTQSSRYLVKRTGEKVFLECVQDMDHENMFWYRQDPGLGLRLIYFSYDVKMKEKGDIPEGYSVSREKKERFSLILESASTNQTSMYLCASRLGLGNTIYFGEGSWLTVV.

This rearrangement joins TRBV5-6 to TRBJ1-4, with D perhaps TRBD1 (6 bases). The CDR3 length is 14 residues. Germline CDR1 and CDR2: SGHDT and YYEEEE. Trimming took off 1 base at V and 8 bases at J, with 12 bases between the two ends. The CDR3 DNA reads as TGTGCCAGCAGCTTGATGGGGGCGGAGGAAAAACTGTTTTTT. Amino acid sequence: CASSLMGAEEKLFF. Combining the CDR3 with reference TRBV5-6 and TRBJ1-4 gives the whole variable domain DAGVTQSPTHLIKTRGQQVTLRCSPKSGHDTVSWYQQALGQGPQFIFQYYEEEERQRGNFPDRFSGHQFPNYSSELNVNALLLGDSALYLCASSLMGAEEKLFFGSGTQLSVL.

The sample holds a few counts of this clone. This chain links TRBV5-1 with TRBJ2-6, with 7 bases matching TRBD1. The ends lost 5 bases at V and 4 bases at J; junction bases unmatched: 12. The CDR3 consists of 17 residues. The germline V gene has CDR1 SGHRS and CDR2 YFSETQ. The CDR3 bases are TGCGCCAGCAGAGAGGGATCCACAGGGGACGGGGCCAACGTCCTGACTTTC. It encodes CASREGSTGDGANVLTF.

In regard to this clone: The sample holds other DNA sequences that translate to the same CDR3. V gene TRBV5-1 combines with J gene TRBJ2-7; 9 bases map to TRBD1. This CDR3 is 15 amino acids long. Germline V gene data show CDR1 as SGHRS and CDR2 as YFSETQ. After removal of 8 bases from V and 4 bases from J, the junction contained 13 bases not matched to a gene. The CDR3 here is CASSASGTGSYEQYF. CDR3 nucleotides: TGCGCCAGTAGCGCCTCCGGGACAGGGTCTTACGAGCAGTACTTC. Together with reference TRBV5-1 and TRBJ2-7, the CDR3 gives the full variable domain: KAGVTQTPRYLIKTRGQQVTLSCSPISGHRSVSWYQQTPGQGLQFLFEYFSETQRNKGNFPGRFSGRQFSNSRSEMNVSTLELGDSALYLCASSASGTGSYEQYFGPGTRLTVT.

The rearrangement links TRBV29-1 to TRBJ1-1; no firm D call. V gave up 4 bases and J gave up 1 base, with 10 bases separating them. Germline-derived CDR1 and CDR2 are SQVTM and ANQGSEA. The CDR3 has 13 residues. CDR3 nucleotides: TGCAGCGTTGTACAGCCCCAGAACACTGAAGCTTTCTTT. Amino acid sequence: CSVVQPQNTEAFF.

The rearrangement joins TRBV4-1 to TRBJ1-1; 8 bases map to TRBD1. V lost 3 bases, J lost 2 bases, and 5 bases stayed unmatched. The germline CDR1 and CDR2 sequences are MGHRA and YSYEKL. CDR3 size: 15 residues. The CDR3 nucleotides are TGCGCCAGCAGCCAGGACAGGGAAACTAACACTGAAGCTTTCTTT. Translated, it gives CASSQDRETNTEAFF.

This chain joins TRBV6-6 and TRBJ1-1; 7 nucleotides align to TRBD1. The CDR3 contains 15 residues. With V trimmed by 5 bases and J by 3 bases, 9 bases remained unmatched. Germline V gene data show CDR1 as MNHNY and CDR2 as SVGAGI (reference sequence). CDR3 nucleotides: TGTGCCAGCAGTAATACCCGACAGGGTTACACTGAAGCTTTCTTT. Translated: CASSNTRQGYTEAFF.

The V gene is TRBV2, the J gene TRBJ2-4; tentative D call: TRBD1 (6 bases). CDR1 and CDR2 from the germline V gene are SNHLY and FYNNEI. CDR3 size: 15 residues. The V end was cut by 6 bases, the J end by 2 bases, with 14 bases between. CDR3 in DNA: TGTGCCAGCAGGGACAGAACTCTTTCCAAAAACATTCAGTACTTC. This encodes CASRDRTLSKNIQYF.

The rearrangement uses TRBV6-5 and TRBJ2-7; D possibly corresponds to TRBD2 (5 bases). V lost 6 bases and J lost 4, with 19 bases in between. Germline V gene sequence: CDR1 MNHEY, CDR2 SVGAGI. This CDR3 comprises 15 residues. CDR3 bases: TGTGCCAGCAGGGGAGCGGCACCGAGCTCTTACGAGCAGTACTTC. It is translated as CASRGAAPSSYEQYF.

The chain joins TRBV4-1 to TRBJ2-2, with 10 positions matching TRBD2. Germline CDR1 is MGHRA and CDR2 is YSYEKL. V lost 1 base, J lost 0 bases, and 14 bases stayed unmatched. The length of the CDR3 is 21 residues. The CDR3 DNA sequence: TGCGCCAGCAGCCAAGGTCGTGCGGTAGCGGGAGGAGGGCCGAACACCGGGGAGCTGTTTTTT. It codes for CASSQGRAVAGGGPNTGELFF.

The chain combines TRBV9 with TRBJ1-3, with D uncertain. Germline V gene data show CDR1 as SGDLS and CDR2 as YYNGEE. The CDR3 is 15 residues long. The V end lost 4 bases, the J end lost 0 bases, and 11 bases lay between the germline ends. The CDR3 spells CASSLGDSSGNTIYF. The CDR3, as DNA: TGTGCCAGCAGCCTAGGAGATAGCTCTGGAAACACCATATATTTT.

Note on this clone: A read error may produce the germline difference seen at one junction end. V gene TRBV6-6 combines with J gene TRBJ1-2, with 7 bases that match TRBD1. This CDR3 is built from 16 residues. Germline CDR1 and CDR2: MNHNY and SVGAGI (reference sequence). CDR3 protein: CASIYSRQGLSRGYTF. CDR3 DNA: TGTGCCAGCATTTACTCCCGACAGGGTCTTTCTCGCGGCTACACCTTC.